Below, one TCR beta chain is given with its context. What it binds is unknown. The V gene's germline CDR1 is SEHNR and CDR2 FQNEAQ (reference sequence). CDR3 length: 14 amino acids. The V and J ends lost 4 bases and 7 bases respectively, with 16 bases between them. As for time point: cycle 4 day 1 (C4D1), after six to seven weeks of nivolumab. All trial patients relapsed after autologous stem cell transplantation. This record belongs to a study of PD-1 blockade in classical Hodgkin lymphoma. Findings of the study overall: When set against healthy donors, newly diagnosed patients were reported to show lower baseline TCR diversity. The drivers behind the repertoire differences, possibly disease activity or prior therapy, remain undefined.

Using immunoSEQ multiplex PCR, the repertoire was profiled, and TCRdb retains in-frame clones only, with some absent. The data show 50,000 to 65,000 clones, with 87% seen just once and 7% to 8.5% held by the top ten. The chain employs TRBV7-9 and TRBJ1-1; tentative D call: TRBD1 (5 bases). This TCR was recovered from a human donor with classical Hodgkin lymphoma. The sample here was peripheral blood mononuclear cells (PBMCs), taken before the fourth cycle of nivolumab. For the CDR3, the DNA is TGTGCCAGCAGCTCTAGCGGGGGGTTGGGTGAAGCTTTCTTT. It translates to CASSSSGGLGEAFF. The entire variable domain, with the rest obtained from reference TRBV7-9 and TRBJ1-1, is as follows: DTGVSQNPRHKITKRGQNVTFRCDPISEHNRLYWYRQTLGQGPEFLTYFQNEAQLEKSRLLSDRFSAERPKGSFSTLEIQRTEQGDSAMYLCASSSSGGLGEAFFGQGTRLTVV.